These 24 T cell receptor beta chains came from one sample sequenced in a study of beta chain features in type 1 diabetes. Sequencing targeted expressed TCRB transcripts, as all isolated RNA had been reverse transcribed. Sequenced by immunoSEQ multiplex PCR; TCRdb stores in-frame clones only, minus some. The sample holds fewer than 400,000 clones, around 8% seen once. Sequenced input: central memory CD4+ T cells from blood. These receptors were collected from a woman under 30 in good health.

This clone was counted a few times. This chain uses TRBV5-6 with TRBJ2-7, with D hard to call. V dropped 4 bases and J dropped 0 bases, with 17 bases sitting between them. Germline V gene sequence: CDR1 SGHDT, CDR2 YYEEEE. The CDR3 extends over 16 amino acids. The CDR3 DNA sequence: TGTGCCAGCAGCACACCCGACGTCCGGAGCTCCTACGAGCAGTACTTC. Protein sequence: CASSTPDVRSSYEQYF.

The J gene is TRBJ2-7, the V gene TRBV27; a weak D match, TRBD2 (6 bases). Germline lookup yields CDR1 MNHEY and CDR2 SMNVEV (reference sequence). The CDR3 spans 15 residues. The ends were cut back, 3 bases at V and 4 bases at J, with 16 bases in the middle. In DNA, the CDR3 is TGTGCCAGCAGTTTCCGGGACTCAGGAGCTTACGAGCAGTACTTC. Encoded protein: CASSFRDSGAYEQYF.

V gene TRBV7-9 combines with J gene TRBJ2-5; unclear D gene. The CDR3 is 15 amino acids. CDR1 SEHNR and CDR2 FQNEAQ come from the germline V gene (reference sequence). The V gene lost 5 bases and the J gene lost 5 bases, with 18 bases spanning the gap. CDR3 residues: CASSRPQASRETQYF. The CDR3 DNA reads TGTGCCAGCAGCCGCCCTCAGGCCAGCAGGGAGACCCAGTACTTC.

This clone was seen a handful of times. The chain recombines TRBV28 with TRBJ2-1; D call uncertain. CDR1 is MDHEN, CDR2 SYDVKM, per germline. The CDR3 length is 15 residues. V was trimmed by 3 bases and J by 5 bases, leaving 14 bases between them. Written as DNA, the CDR3 is TGTGCCAGCAGTTTTTGGGGAACCAAGCACAATGAGCAGTTCTTC. Translation gives CASSFWGTKHNEQFF.

The chain combines TRBV2 with TRBJ1-2, with 9 bases lining up with TRBD1. V dropped 8 bases and J dropped 8; count of bases not matched to a gene: 6. Germline V lookup: CDR1 SNHLY, CDR2 FYNNEI. This CDR3 is 12 amino acids long. The CDR3 DNA sequence: TGTGCCAGCCTACAGGGGGCTGAAGGCTACACCTTC. Protein: CASLQGAEGYTF.

Only a few counts were recorded for this clone. One end of the junction varies from germline; a read error may be responsible. This rearrangement joins TRBV6-1 to TRBJ2-4, with 7 nucleotides matching TRBD1. Germline assignment: CDR1 MNHNS and CDR2 SASEGT. The CDR3 is 14 residues long. The CDR3 region is CASSLGQAINIQYF. The CDR3 DNA reads TGTGCCAGCAGTCTAGGACAGGCCATAAACATTCAGTACTTC.

The V call is TRBV7-9, the J call TRBJ2-5; TRBD2 matches 8 bases. The ends lost 3 bases at V and 5 bases at J; junction bases unmatched: 5. The germline V gene encodes CDR1 SEHNR and CDR2 FQNEAQ (reference sequence). The CDR3 runs 14 residues. The CDR3 coding sequence is TGTGCCAGCAGCTTTGCGGGGGGCGGTGAGACCCAGTACTTC. Translating it yields CASSFAGGGETQYF.

Only a few counts were recorded for this clone. The chain links TRBV19 to TRBJ1-1; D unresolved. The length of the CDR3 is 13 residues. V was trimmed by 5 bases and J by 3 bases, leaving 10 bases between them. Germline V lookup: CDR1 LNHDA, CDR2 SQIVND (reference sequence). This CDR3 reads CASSLVGDTEAFF. CDR3 DNA: TGTGCCAGTAGTTTGGTAGGCGACACTGAAGCTTTCTTT. The entire variable domain, with the rest obtained from reference TRBV19 and TRBJ1-1, is as follows: DGGITQSPKYLFRKEGQNVTLSCEQNLNHDAMYWYRQDPGQGLRLIYYSQIVNDFQKGDIAEGYSVSREKKESFPLTVTSAQKNPTAFYLCASSLVGDTEAFFGQGTRLTVV.

V usage is TRBV28 and J usage is TRBJ2-5; D gene unclear. CDR3 length: 13 residues. Trimming left V 6 bases short and J 5 bases short, with 13 bases between. The germline gives CDR1 MDHEN, CDR2 SYDVKM. The CDR3 nucleotides are TGTGCCAGCAGGTCGGGCAGTTCGGAGACCCAGTACTTC. It codes for CASRSGSSETQYF.

A few counts support this clone. V gene TRBV7-2 combines with J gene TRBJ1-3; TRBD1 might be the D (5 bases). The CDR3 is made up of 13 amino acids. Trimming shortened V by 5 bases and J by 4 bases, and 9 bases separated the two germline ends. The germline CDR1 and CDR2 sequences are SGHTA and FQGNSA. CDR3 nucleotides: TGTGCCAGCAGCCCAGGGCCAGGAAACACCATATATTTT. Translated: CASSPGPGNTIYF.

This rearrangement joins TRBV9 to TRBJ2-3; 9 bases align to TRBD2. The V gene end was trimmed by 3 bases and the J gene end by 5 bases; junction bases not matched to a gene: 7. Germline V gives CDR1 SGDLS, CDR2 YYNGEE. The CDR3 has 15 residues. CDR3: CASSAGLAWVDTQYF. CDR3 sequence (DNA): TGTGCCAGCAGCGCGGGACTAGCCTGGGTAGATACGCAGTATTTT.

This clone was observed a handful of times. The genes are TRBV9 and TRBJ1-1; D unclear. V shed 0 bases and J shed 8 bases, with 14 bases lying between them. This CDR3 is built from 14 residues. The germline V gene has CDR1 SGDLS and CDR2 YYNGEE. CDR3 sequence (DNA): TGTGCCAGCAGCGTAGACCCTAGTGAGGGAGAAGCTTTCTTT. Translating it yields CASSVDPSEGEAFF.

This clone has more than one count but fewer than ten. CDR3 protein: CASSSGPTQYF. CDR3 DNA: TGTGCCAGCAGCTCCGGCCCTACGCAGTATTTT. This chain uses TRBV11-3 with TRBJ2-3; D is undetermined. Between the trimmed V and J ends, which lost 4 bases and 8 bases, there was a span of 7 bases. Germline V lookup: CDR1 SGHNT, CDR2 YENEEA. This CDR3 comprises 11 residues.

This clone showed up many times. The genes are TRBV7-2 and TRBJ2-7; possible D gene TRBD1, 6 bases. In germline, CDR1 is SGHTA, CDR2 FQGNSA. CDR3 length: 14 amino acids. The V gene lost 6 bases and the J gene lost 9 bases, with 21 bases spanning the gap. In DNA form, the CDR3 reads TGTGCCAGCAGTCAAGGACAGTCCTTATCGAGGCAGTACTTC. Its translation is CASSQGQSLSRQYF.

This clone was seen at least ten times. This chain uses TRBV2 with TRBJ2-3, with TRBD2 identical over 9 bases. Germline loops: CDR1 SNHLY, CDR2 FYNNEI. CDR3 size: 14 residues. V lost 2 bases, J lost 9 bases, and 6 bases stayed unmatched. Written as DNA, the CDR3 is TGTGCCAGCAGTGAACCGATAGCGGGAGTAACGCAGTATTTT. Its protein product is CASSEPIAGVTQYF.

This clone was detected many times. The sample holds other DNA sequences that translate to the same CDR3. The chain employs TRBV29-1 and TRBJ2-7; D might be TRBD1 (5 bases). This CDR3 is 12 amino acids long. V was clipped by 4 bases and J by 5 bases, with 12 bases between them. CDR1 is SQVTM, CDR2 ANQGSEA, per germline. The DNA for the CDR3 is TGCAGCGTTGTAGGCAGGGTACACGAGCAGTACTTC. Translated, it gives CSVVGRVHEQYF.

A few counts support this clone. V usage is TRBV27 and J usage is TRBJ2-7, with TRBD2 as a possible D gene (5 bases). The CDR3 extends over 13 amino acids. CDR1 is MNHEY and CDR2 is SMNVEV in the germline V gene (reference sequence). Trimming stripped 3 bases from V and 2 bases from J, with 8 bases between. The CDR3 here is CASSFRGTYEQYF. The CDR3 coding sequence is TGTGCCAGCAGTTTTCGAGGGACCTACGAGCAGTACTTC.

This clone was detected only a few times. The chain carries TRBV5-1 and TRBJ2-3; TRBD2 matches 7 bases. Unmatched junction bases numbered 5, after V lost 0 bases and J lost 1 base. CDR1 and CDR2 (germline): SGHRS, YFSETQ. The CDR3 spans 16 residues. CDR3 protein: CASSLEGSGRTDTQYF. CDR3 DNA sequence: TGCGCCAGCAGCTTGGAAGGTAGCGGGCGCACAGATACGCAGTATTTT.

This clone has more than one count but fewer than ten. The CDR3 here is CASRGTMPTQYF. In nucleotides, the CDR3 is TGTGCCAGCAGAGGGACTATGCCGACGCAGTATTTT. This sequence joins TRBV6-5 and TRBJ2-3; 7 bases are a match to TRBD2. CDR1 MNHEY and CDR2 SVGAGI come from the germline V gene. The length of the CDR3 is 12 residues. V was clipped by 6 bases and J by 9 bases; unmatched bases: 6.

The V call is TRBV5-1, the J call TRBJ2-7, with 7 nucleotides matching TRBD1. This CDR3 is 15 amino acids long. V dropped 2 bases and J dropped 3; count of bases not matched to a gene: 8. CDR1 is SGHRS, CDR2 YFSETQ, per germline. The CDR3 here is CASSFRQGGDYEQYF. CDR3 nucleotide sequence: TGCGCCAGCAGCTTTCGACAGGGCGGCGACTACGAGCAGTACTTC.

This clone was observed a handful of times. The chain carries TRBV7-2 and TRBJ2-5; TRBD2 aligns across 8 bases. Trimming took 5 bases from V and 1 from J; bases not matched to a gene: 6. The CDR3 covers 15 residues. Per germline, CDR1 SGHTA and CDR2 FQGNSA. CDR3 DNA: TGTGCCAGCAGCCATAAGAGCGGGGGCCAAGAGACCCAGTACTTC. This codes for CASSHKSGGQETQYF.

This clone was seen a handful of times. The chain employs TRBV25-1 and TRBJ2-7; D is possibly TRBD1 (6 bases). Germline V gene sequence: CDR1 MGHDK, CDR2 SYGVNS. This CDR3 is 14 amino acids long. Trimming removed 5 bases from V and 2 bases from J, with 13 bases in between. The CDR3 DNA reads as TGTGCCAGCAGTAAAGGGACACGAACCTACGAGCAGTACTTC. Its translation is CASSKGTRTYEQYF.

The chain links TRBV7-2 to TRBJ1-3; D is perhaps TRBD1 (6 bases). This CDR3 region has 13 residues. Germline V gives CDR1 SGHTA, CDR2 FQGNSA. V was shortened by 7 bases and J by 7 bases, with 14 bases between the two germline ends. CDR3 coding DNA: TGTGCCAGCAAGATAGGTCAGGGGAACACCATATATTTT. The encoded protein is CASKIGQGNTIYF.

This clone was recorded a few times. This chain joins TRBV28 and TRBJ2-7; D is perhaps TRBD2 (6 bases). Germline V CDR1 and CDR2: MDHEN, SYDVKM. The CDR3 contains 14 residues. Trimming cost V 5 bases and J 3 bases, with 14 bases left between them. CDR3 in DNA: TGTGCCAGCAGTCCTCTAGCGAATAACTACGAGCAGTACTTC. Encoded protein: CASSPLANNYEQYF.